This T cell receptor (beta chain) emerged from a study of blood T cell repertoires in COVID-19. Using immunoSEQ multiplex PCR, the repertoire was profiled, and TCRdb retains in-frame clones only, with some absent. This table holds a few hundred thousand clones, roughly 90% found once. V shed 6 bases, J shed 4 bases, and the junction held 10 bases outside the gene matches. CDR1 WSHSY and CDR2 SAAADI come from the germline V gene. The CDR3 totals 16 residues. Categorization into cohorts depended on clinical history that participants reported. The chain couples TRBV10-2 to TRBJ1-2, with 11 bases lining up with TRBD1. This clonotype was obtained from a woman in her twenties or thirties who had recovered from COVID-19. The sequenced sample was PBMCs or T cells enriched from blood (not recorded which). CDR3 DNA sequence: TGCGCCAGCAGACCTGGACAGGGGGCTCTGGGCTATGGCTACACCTTC. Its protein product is CASRPGQGALGYGYTF.